These T cell receptor beta chains were read from a single sample in a study of blood T cell repertoires in COVID-19. Sequenced by immunoSEQ multiplex PCR; TCRdb stores in-frame clones only, minus some. The repertoire holds around 200,000 clones, with approximately 87% as singletons. The sequencing sample was made of peripheral blood. These receptor sequences come from a young woman who had recovered from COVID-19. CDR3s include the opening cysteine and the closing phenylalanine or tryptophan. A D gene is named only where the DNA matches it firmly. A clone size is listed for some rows: how often the clone was seen (once, few, many), or a class if it is expanded.

D gene: -
clone size: -
V gene: TRBV19
J gene: TRBJ2-1
CDR3 DNA: TGTGCCAGTAGTATACAGGGGCGTGGGTACAATGAGCAGTTCTTC
CDR3 protein: CASSIQGRGYNEQFF

D gene: -
clone size: few
V gene: TRBV12-3/TRBV12-4
J gene: TRBJ1-1
CDR3 DNA: TGTGCCAGCAGCCCCAGACCGGGATGGGAAGCTTTCTTT
CDR3 protein: CASSPRPGWEAFF

D gene: -
clone size: -
V gene: TRBV15
J gene: TRBJ2-3
CDR3 DNA: TGTGCCACCAGCACCGCCCGCCGGGCTAGCAATAAGAGAGATACGCAGTATTTT
CDR3 protein: CATSTARRASNKRDTQYF

D gene: -
clone size: -
V gene: TRBV2
J gene: TRBJ1-6
CDR3 DNA: TGTGCCAGCACAAGACAGGCACCCTTGAGTAATTCACCCCTCCACTTT
CDR3 protein: CASTRQAPLSNSPLHF

D gene: -
clone size: -
V gene: TRBV29-1
J gene: TRBJ2-5
CDR3 DNA: TGCAGCGTTGTCCCGGGTGAAGAGACCCAGTACTTC
CDR3 protein: CSVVPGEETQYF

D gene: -
clone size: -
V gene: TRBV18
J gene: TRBJ2-5
CDR3 DNA: TGTGCCACCGCGCACCCGCAAGAGACCCAGTACTTC
CDR3 protein: CATAHPQETQYF

D gene: -
clone size: -
V gene: TRBV9
J gene: TRBJ2-1
CDR3 DNA: TGTGCCAGCAGCCCAAGCAGGTCGAGCTCCTACAATGAGCAGTTCTTC
CDR3 protein: CASSPSRSSSYNEQFF

D gene: -
clone size: -
V gene: TRBV12-3/TRBV12-4
J gene: TRBJ2-2
CDR3 DNA: TGTGCCAGCATCCCCGACATTACCGGGGAGCTGTTTTTT
CDR3 protein: CASIPDITGELFF

D gene: TRBD1
clone size: -
V gene: TRBV7-9
J gene: TRBJ2-7
CDR3 DNA: TGTGCCAGCAGCGCCCCGGGACAGGGACCCTACGAGCAGTACTTC
CDR3 protein: CASSAPGQGPYEQYF

D gene: TRBD1
clone size: -
V gene: TRBV18
J gene: TRBJ2-7
CDR3 DNA: TGTGCCAGCTCACTGGGACAGGGGAGGTACGAGCAGTACTTC
CDR3 protein: CASSLGQGRYEQYF

D gene: TRBD2
clone size: once
V gene: TRBV5-6
J gene: TRBJ2-5
CDR3 DNA: TGTGCCAGCATCGAAGAAGGAACGGGGGGTCGGGAGACCCAGTACTTC
CDR3 protein: CASIEEGTGGRETQYF

D gene: TRBD1
clone size: -
V gene: TRBV29-1
J gene: TRBJ2-2
CDR3 DNA: TGCAGCGTCCCCGGACAGGGGGACACCGGGGAGCTGTTTTTT
CDR3 protein: CSVPGQGDTGELFF

D gene: TRBD2
clone size: -
V gene: TRBV4-1
J gene: TRBJ2-2
CDR3 DNA: TGCGCCAGCAGCCAATGGGGACTAGCGGGGTTTGAGTGGAACACCGGGGAGCTGTTTTTT
CDR3 protein: CASSQWGLAGFEWNTGELFF

D gene: -
clone size: once
V gene: TRBV6-5
J gene: TRBJ2-3
CDR3 DNA: TGTGCCAGCAAAACTCCCGGGGTAGATACGCAGTATTTT
CDR3 protein: CASKTPGVDTQYF

D gene: -
clone size: -
V gene: TRBV19
J gene: TRBJ2-2
CDR3 DNA: TGTGCCAGTTGGGGGGGGCCCGGCGGGGAGCTGTTTTTT
CDR3 protein: CASWGGPGGELFF

D gene: TRBD2
clone size: -
V gene: TRBV7-2
J gene: TRBJ2-3
CDR3 DNA: TGTGCCAGCAGCAAACTAGCGGGGGGAGGAATCCACACAGATACGCAGTATTTT
CDR3 protein: CASSKLAGGGIHTDTQYF

D gene: -
clone size: -
V gene: TRBV6-2/TRBV6-3
J gene: TRBJ2-3
CDR3 DNA: TGTGCCAGCAGTTGGAGCGGCGGGATGCAGTATTTT
CDR3 protein: CASSWSGGMQYF

D gene: -
clone size: -
V gene: TRBV2
J gene: TRBJ2-3
CDR3 DNA: TGTGCCAGCAGGAACGGACTGTCGACAGATACGCAGTATTTT
CDR3 protein: CASRNGLSTDTQYF

D gene: TRBD1
clone size: -
V gene: TRBV11-2
J gene: TRBJ2-3
CDR3 DNA: TGTGCCAGCAGCTTAGCAGGGGGCGAAGATACGCAGTATTTT
CDR3 protein: CASSLAGGEDTQYF

D gene: TRBD1
clone size: -
V gene: TRBV24-1
J gene: TRBJ1-2
CDR3 DNA: TGTGCCACCAGTGATGGGGGACAGGGGACCCCAGGCTACACCTTC
CDR3 protein: CATSDGGQGTPGYTF

D gene: TRBD1
clone size: -
V gene: TRBV19
J gene: TRBJ1-6
CDR3 DNA: TGTGCCAGTAGTATTACAGGGGATGATTCACCCCTCCACTTT
CDR3 protein: CASSITGDDSPLHF

D gene: -
clone size: -
V gene: TRBV27
J gene: TRBJ2-1
CDR3 DNA: TGTGCCAGCAGTTTATCTGCGGGGAGCTCCTACAATGAGCAGTTCTTC
CDR3 protein: CASSLSAGSSYNEQFF

D gene: -
clone size: -
V gene: TRBV19
J gene: TRBJ1-1
CDR3 DNA: TGTGCCAGTCAGGCTAGCTGGCGAGATCATGAGAGCGCTGAAGCTTTCTTT
CDR3 protein: CASQASWRDHESAEAFF

D gene: -
clone size: -
V gene: TRBV7-3
J gene: TRBJ2-5
CDR3 DNA: TGTGCCAGCAGCTTAGAGCCAGGTCAGGAGACCCAGTACTTC
CDR3 protein: CASSLEPGQETQYF

D gene: TRBD1
clone size: few
V gene: TRBV5-6
J gene: TRBJ1-2
CDR3 DNA: TGTGCCAGCAGGTACTGGGACAGTCTCTTCTATGGCTACACCTTC
CDR3 protein: CASRYWDSLFYGYTF

D gene: -
clone size: -
V gene: TRBV6-6
J gene: TRBJ1-4
CDR3 DNA: TGTGCCAGCCACTCCCGGGGGTTGGGCGGTGAAAAACTGTTTTTT
CDR3 protein: CASHSRGLGGEKLFF

D gene: TRBD1
clone size: few
V gene: TRBV7-6
J gene: TRBJ2-2
CDR3 DNA: TGTGCCAGCAGCTCATACCGGGACAGGGAAATGGGAACCGGGGAGCTGTTTTTT
CDR3 protein: CASSSYRDREMGTGELFF

D gene: TRBD1
clone size: -
V gene: TRBV27
J gene: TRBJ1-2
CDR3 DNA: TGTGCCAGCAGTCCGGGACAGCACTATGGCTACACCTTC
CDR3 protein: CASSPGQHYGYTF

D gene: -
clone size: -
V gene: TRBV7-9
J gene: TRBJ1-1
CDR3 DNA: TGTGCCAGCAGCTACAGGTACACTGAAGCTTTCTTT
CDR3 protein: CASSYRYTEAFF

D gene: TRBD2
clone size: -
V gene: TRBV5-4
J gene: TRBJ2-3
CDR3 DNA: TGTGCCAGCAGCTTAGCGGGAGGTAACTTAGATACGCAGTATTTT
CDR3 protein: CASSLAGGNLDTQYF

D gene: TRBD2
clone size: -
V gene: TRBV7-2
J gene: TRBJ2-5
CDR3 DNA: TGTGCCAGCAGCTTACTAGCGGGGTTGACCCAAGAGACCCAGTACTTC
CDR3 protein: CASSLLAGLTQETQYF

D gene: TRBD1
clone size: few
V gene: TRBV3-1/TRBV3-2
J gene: TRBJ1-6
CDR3 DNA: TGTGCCAGCAGCCCGATAAACCCTACAGGGGGCAGGGATTCACCCCTCCACTTT
CDR3 protein: CASSPINPTGGRDSPLHF

D gene: -
clone size: -
V gene: TRBV9
J gene: TRBJ2-3
CDR3 DNA: TGTGCCAGCAGCTTATACTCAACGGGGGTTAGCACAGATACGCAGTATTTT
CDR3 protein: CASSLYSTGVSTDTQYF

D gene: TRBD1
clone size: -
V gene: TRBV7-9
J gene: TRBJ2-2
CDR3 DNA: TGTGCCAGCAGACAAGGGACAGACACCGGGGAGCTGTTTTTT
CDR3 protein: CASRQGTDTGELFF

D gene: -
clone size: -
V gene: TRBV5-1
J gene: TRBJ2-3
CDR3 DNA: TGCGCCAGCAGCTTGGGACAGTACACAGATACGCAGTATTTT
CDR3 protein: CASSLGQYTDTQYF

D gene: -
clone size: -
V gene: TRBV11-3
J gene: TRBJ2-1
CDR3 DNA: TGTGCCAGCAGCTTACGAGACAATGAGCAGTTCTTC
CDR3 protein: CASSLRDNEQFF

D gene: -
clone size: -
V gene: TRBV4-2
J gene: TRBJ2-1
CDR3 DNA: TGTGCCAGCAGCCAAGATTTTTCGGGACTCCTATACAATGAGCAGTTCTTC
CDR3 protein: CASSQDFSGLLYNEQFF

D gene: -
clone size: -
V gene: TRBV2
J gene: TRBJ2-1
CDR3 DNA: TGTGCCAAACTAGGGGGAAGTGACAATGAGCAGTTCTTC
CDR3 protein: CAKLGGSDNEQFF

D gene: -
clone size: -
V gene: TRBV3-1/TRBV3-2
J gene: TRBJ2-6
CDR3 DNA: TGTGCCAGTAGTCCTGGGGCCAACGTCCTGACTTTC
CDR3 protein: CASSPGANVLTF

D gene: TRBD1
clone size: once
V gene: TRBV7-2
J gene: TRBJ1-1
CDR3 DNA: TGTGCCAGCAGCTTAGACGCAGGGGGGACGACTGAAGCTTTCTTT
CDR3 protein: CASSLDAGGTTEAFF

D gene: -
clone size: -
V gene: TRBV6-5
J gene: TRBJ1-5
CDR3 DNA: TGTGCCAGCAGTTACTCGAAGGGGCATCAGCCCCAGCATTTT
CDR3 protein: CASSYSKGHQPQHF

D gene: -
clone size: -
V gene: TRBV4-3
J gene: TRBJ2-6
CDR3 DNA: TGCGCCAGCAGCCAAGATTACAGCTCTGGGGCCAACGTCCTGACTTTC
CDR3 protein: CASSQDYSSGANVLTF

D gene: -
clone size: -
V gene: TRBV9
J gene: TRBJ1-1
CDR3 DNA: TGTGCCAGCAGCGTAGGAACAGGGAGGAACACTGAAGCTTTCTTT
CDR3 protein: CASSVGTGRNTEAFF

D gene: -
clone size: -
V gene: TRBV2
J gene: TRBJ1-1
CDR3 DNA: TGTGCCAGCAGCCTACAGTTTAAGGACACTGAAGCTTTCTTT
CDR3 protein: CASSLQFKDTEAFF

D gene: TRBD1
clone size: -
V gene: TRBV7-2
J gene: TRBJ2-5
CDR3 DNA: TGTGCCAGCAGAAACAGGGGTGCAGAGACCCAGTACTTC
CDR3 protein: CASRNRGAETQYF

D gene: -
clone size: -
V gene: TRBV3-1/TRBV3-2
J gene: TRBJ1-1
CDR3 DNA: TGTGCCAGCAGCCAGGAAGGACAGCCCTCGAACACTGAAGCTTTCTTT
CDR3 protein: CASSQEGQPSNTEAFF

D gene: -
clone size: -
V gene: TRBV6-5
J gene: TRBJ1-6
CDR3 DNA: TGTGCCAGCATGGTGGAGGGAAGGAATTCACCCCTCCACTTT
CDR3 protein: CASMVEGRNSPLHF

D gene: -
clone size: -
V gene: TRBV9
J gene: TRBJ2-3
CDR3 DNA: TGTGCCAGCAGCGTAGGGCGGAGTGGAGATACGCAGTATTTT
CDR3 protein: CASSVGRSGDTQYF

D gene: TRBD1
clone size: -
V gene: TRBV5-1
J gene: TRBJ2-5
CDR3 DNA: TGCGCCAGCAGCTTGGAAGACAGGGCTTGGGAGACCCAGTACTTC
CDR3 protein: CASSLEDRAWETQYF

D gene: -
clone size: -
V gene: TRBV7-9
J gene: TRBJ1-1
CDR3 DNA: TGTGCCAGCAGCTTAGCCCACGGTATGAACACTGAAGCTTTCTTT
CDR3 protein: CASSLAHGMNTEAFF

D gene: -
clone size: -
V gene: TRBV3-1/TRBV3-2
J gene: TRBJ2-3
CDR3 DNA: TGTGCCAGCAGCCAAGAAGGAGTAGGGGGCACAGATACGCAGTATTTT
CDR3 protein: CASSQEGVGGTDTQYF

D gene: TRBD1
clone size: once
V gene: TRBV4-1
J gene: TRBJ1-6
CDR3 DNA: TGCGCCAGCAGCCCCAGGGGGGCGGGGACAGGGGATTCACCCCTCCACTTT
CDR3 protein: CASSPRGAGTGDSPLHF

D gene: -
clone size: -
V gene: TRBV13
J gene: TRBJ2-7
CDR3 DNA: TGTGCCAGCAGAGTGTCAGGGGACCTAACCTACGAGCAGTACTTC
CDR3 protein: CASRVSGDLTYEQYF

D gene: -
clone size: -
V gene: TRBV7-9
J gene: TRBJ1-1
CDR3 DNA: TGTGCCAGCAGCCAGGACCAGGGCGCTGAAGCTTTCTTT
CDR3 protein: CASSQDQGAEAFF